Listed below are T cell receptor beta chains from one sample, sequenced in a study of response to subunit inactivated influenza vaccine. TCRdb re-derived calls from the RT-PCR reads in MiXCR, one entry per CDR3 protein. The data hold about 700,000 distinct CDR3 sequences, with around 14% observed a single time. Sequencing used PBMCs from blood, obtained 11 to 12 days after vaccination. Source of these receptors: a man aged 50-59 years who received an inactivated influenza vaccine. CDR3s include the opening cysteine and the closing phenylalanine or tryptophan. Fields, in order: clone size, J gene, V gene, D gene, CDR3 DNA, CDR3 protein. A D gene is named only where the DNA matches it firmly. Where a row states a size, it is once, few, many or the class of an expanded clone; other rows omit it.

- TRBJ2-2 TRBV6-2/TRBV6-3 - TGTGCCATATATGACCGGAGGCGTCTATCAACCGGGGAGCTGTTTTTT CAIYDRRRLSTGELFF
- TRBJ2-5 TRBV6-1 - TGTGCCAGCAGGGCAGGACAGCAAGAGACCCAGTACTTC CASRAGQQETQYF
once TRBJ1-1 TRBV6-2/TRBV6-3 TRBD1 TGTGCCAGCAGTCAACCTATAGCGACAGGGATCACTGAAGCTTTCTTT CASSQPIATGITEAFF
few TRBJ1-2 TRBV20-1 - TGCAGTGCTAGAGATTCCGGGGGGGTTTCCTATGGCTACACCTTC CSARDSGGVSYGYTF
- TRBJ1-6 TRBV7-6 - TGTGCCAGCAGCACGGACAGAAATAATTCACCCCTCCACTTT CASSTDRNNSPLHF
many TRBJ1-6 TRBV12-3/TRBV12-4 - TGTGCCAGCAGTTTTTCTCTAAGGAGGGATTCACCCCTCCACTTT CASSFSLRRDSPLHF
many TRBJ1-2 TRBV7-2 - TGTGCCAGCAGCTCTTATGAGGGACTAGGGGTTTGGGGCTACACCTTC CASSSYEGLGVWGYTF
few TRBJ2-5 TRBV29-1 - TGCAGCGTGAACCGGGACGGAGAGACCCAGTACTTC CSVNRDGETQYF
many TRBJ2-3 TRBV7-2 - TGTGCCAGCAGCTTACTAGCGAACACAGATACGCAGTATTTT CASSLLANTDTQYF
few TRBJ2-1 TRBV10-3 - TGTGCCATCAGTGAGAATTCAGGTAGGGGGGATGAGCAGTTCTTC CAISENSGRGDEQFF
few TRBJ2-7 TRBV6-2/TRBV6-3 TRBD2 TGTGCCAGCAGGCCGGGGGGACCCTACGAGCAGTACTTC CASRPGGPYEQYF
- TRBJ2-7 TRBV5-4 TRBD1 TGTGCCAGCAGCGATGGACAGGGGGCTTACGAGCAGTACTTC CASSDGQGAYEQYF
- TRBJ2-5 TRBV25-1 - TGTGCCAGCAGCATGGGGGACCGAGGGACCCAGTACTTC CASSMGDRGTQYF
few TRBJ2-5 TRBV18 - TGTGCCAGCTCACCGAGGGACGTCCAAGAGACCCAGTACTTC CASSPRDVQETQYF
few TRBJ2-5 TRBV18 - TGTGCCAGCTCACCACGGAGGGAGACCGCGGCCCAGTACTTC CASSPRRETAAQYF